This section outlines one TCR beta chain sequence together with its context. Its antigen is unknown. It may be a read error: a sequence one base away is much more abundant. V gave up 6 bases and J gave up 10 bases; unmatched junction bases: 6. This CDR3 contains 12 residues. CDR1 DFQATT and CDR2 SNEGSKA come from the germline V gene (reference sequence). The library came from three nested PCR rounds adapted from ARM-PCR protocols. TCRdb recomputed calls from the multiplex PCR reads with MiXCR, one row per CDR3 protein. This table has 200,000 to 250,000 distinct CDR3 sequences, 70% to 75% appearing once. This sample is drawn from a study of tumor and adjacent non-tumor tissue in lung cancer. Across the study: The cohort had about a dozen adenocarcinoma, a couple of squamous cell and 1 small cell patients. Stage I to III disease affected about nine men and several women aged about 31 to 80.

Study outcomes and limitations: Top 100 clones took a larger repertoire share in normal lung.

No cell sorting was done before RNA was extracted from the tissue. Sequenced sample: lung tumor tissue. The chain carries TRBV20-1 and TRBJ1-5; 10 positions agree with TRBD1. The clonotype was recovered from a man aged 55 to 70 with non-small cell lung cancer. The DNA of the CDR3 is TGCAGTGCGGACAGGGGGTTCCATCCCCAGCATTTT. This encodes CSADRGFHPQHF.